The rows below give T cell receptor beta chains drawn from one sample of a study of T-cell memory formation after mild COVID-19. A single record per CDR3 protein comes from TCRdb applying MiXCR to the 5' RACE reads. The table shows 150,000 or so distinct CDR3 sequences, with 25% to 40% occurring only once. The material sequenced was PBMCs or a T cell subset sorted from them (not recorded which). These receptors originate from an adult woman who had mild COVID-19 (a few samples of this study predate the infection). Cell type and time point are not known. CDR3s leave out the opening cysteine and the closing phenylalanine or tryptophan. Each record gives: V gene, clone size, J gene, CDR3 protein. Size is omitted from some rows. Given values are once, few, many or a class for expanded clones.

TRBV20-1	few	TRBJ1-2	SATQGQEGGYT
TRBV7-2	few	TRBJ2-1	ASSLSYGPASYNEQF
TRBV12-3/TRBV12-4	once	TRBJ2-3	ASSPSSASADTQY
TRBV7-2	many	TRBJ2-7	ASSLPGTSAYEQY
TRBV7-9	NA	TRBJ2-1	ASSPDGGQQF
TRBV7-9	few	TRBJ2-1	ASSLAGTSGMGEQF
TRBV9	NA	TRBJ1-1	ASSAPGDLNTEAF
TRBV20-1	few	TRBJ2-3	SVRGIESTDTQY
TRBV6-6	NA	TRBJ1-2	ASSYPGEEYGYT
TRBV29-1	NA	TRBJ1-2	SVGTGQNYGYT
TRBV20-1	NA	TRBJ2-7	SARDTGSWTYEQY
TRBV11-2	NA	TRBJ1-1	ASSLFSGGPEAF
TRBV6-2/TRBV6-3	NA	TRBJ2-5	ASSLTSGRASETQY
TRBV7-9	NA	TRBJ2-2	ASTGTNTGELF
TRBV6-5	few	TRBJ1-1	ASRTDTQQENTEAF
TRBV10-3	NA	TRBJ1-1	AISQITGEGTEAF
TRBV12-3/TRBV12-4	NA	TRBJ1-2	ASSPPEVTTNYGYT
TRBV3-1	few	TRBJ2-3	ASSPKPTDTQY
TRBV20-1	NA	TRBJ1-2	SAPRQSDNYGYT
TRBV27	few	TRBJ2-7	ASSLGRVDEQY
TRBV29-1	NA	TRBJ2-7	SVEGANSYEQY
TRBV9	once	TRBJ2-2	ASTPPGSLTGELF
TRBV7-8	many	TRBJ2-1	ASSLGGRSYNEQF
TRBV7-6	once	TRBJ2-2	ASSLGSEEVAGELF
TRBV2	NA	TRBJ1-2	ASSGSWDRSPS
TRBV5-1	NA	TRBJ2-5	ASSSRAGGQETQY
TRBV5-1	few	TRBJ2-1	ASSAQPGQGKDEQF
TRBV5-1	NA	TRBJ2-5	ASKEGIETQY
TRBV24-1	many	TRBJ2-5	ATSDGVFGTQY
TRBV20-1	few	TRBJ2-1	SARDHGATGQGEF
TRBV7-8	NA	TRBJ1-6	ASSPSGGILRSPLH
TRBV6-5	NA	TRBJ2-7	ASSYEGRGYEQY
TRBV7-9	few	TRBJ2-5	ASLGTNEETQY
TRBV18	NA	TRBJ1-3	ASSPLQTGDGNTIY
TRBV27	NA	TRBJ2-6	ASLSTGGFLSGANVLT
TRBV7-2	NA	TRBJ1-2	ASSLAGGPSYGYT
TRBV12-3/TRBV12-4	NA	TRBJ2-1	ASRWASGGTNEQF
TRBV7-8	few	TRBJ1-1	ASSFSGGRTEAF